What follows describes a single T cell receptor (beta chain). Its antigen remains unidentified. These data originate in a study of cytomegalovirus exposure and HLA in healthy donors. Study-wide points: Previous analysis showed most TCR beta V segments were productive about 90% or about 30% of the time. In a later analysis, 16,951 TCR beta sequences were associated with HLA alleles at 0.05 false discovery rate. Within the data, a cluster of highly shared sequence variants was likely a sequencing artifact. Reports described diagnosis of cytomegalovirus status by the classifier as highly specific and sensitive.

Both 60 Vbeta primers and 13 Jbeta primers went into the PCR. Libraries were prepared by immunoSEQ multiplex PCR; TCRdb keeps only in-frame clonotypes and omits some of them. The sample lists about 140,000 clones, 73% seen once, with about 1.2% in the top ten. This CDR3 has 14 amino acids. V lost 5 bases to trimming and J lost 0 bases, with 8 bases between them. CDR1 and CDR2 (germline): MNHEY, SMNVEV (reference sequence). The sequence derives from a woman in her thirties or forties in good health and CMV-seronegative. The V call is TRBV27, the J call TRBJ1-5; D not certain. The sequenced material came from PBMCs. The CDR3 loop reads CASSADYSNQPQHF. CDR3 sequence (DNA): TGTGCCAGCAGTGCAGACTATAGCAATCAGCCCCAGCATTTT.